One and the same sample provided the 7 T cell receptor beta chains below, sequenced in a study of metastatic and nonmetastatic thyroid tumors. The entire patient cohort was treatment-naive prior to thyroid surgery. MiXCR re-clonotyped the PCR reads for TCRdb. There are around 42,000 clones in the sample; 11% occur only once, and roughly 23% lies in the top ten. Material for sequencing was blood. Every receptor here comes from a female donor with papillary thyroid cancer or a benign thyroid nodule (not recorded which). Some clones in this sample may be carry-over from other donors' samples.

This clone has a handful of counts. A read error may account for a junction end that differs from germline. The V and J genes are TRBV24-1 and TRBJ2-3, with 7 nucleotides matching TRBD2. The germline V gene has CDR1 KGHDR and CDR2 SFDVKD. This CDR3 spans 17 amino acids. The CDR3 is CATSDAMEQTSTDTRYF. In DNA, the CDR3 is TGTGCCACCAGTGATGCGATGGAGCAGACTAGCACAGATACGCGGTATTTT.

The sample holds many counts of this clone. The chain links TRBV6-2 or TRBV6-3 to TRBJ2-1; 7 bases are shared with TRBD2. V lost 10 bases and J lost 0; bases outside the gene matches: 15. From germline, CDR1 is MNHEY and CDR2 SVGEGT. This CDR3 has 17 residues. The CDR3 region has the DNA TGTGCCACCCGGACCCCACTAGCGACCAGCTCCTACAATGAGCAGTTCTTC. Protein product: CATRTPLATSSYNEQFF.

In its sample, this clone was seen many times. The chain combines TRBV7-9 with TRBJ1-3; TRBD1 matches 7 bases. The V segment lost 5 bases and the J segment 0 bases; nucleotides outside the gene matches: 7. This CDR3 region has 16 residues. CDR1 and CDR2 from the germline V gene are SEHNR and FQNEAQ (reference sequence). The CDR3 loop is CASSGPGQRSGNTIYF. CDR3 in DNA: TGTGCCAGCAGCGGGCCGGGACAGCGCTCTGGAAACACCATATATTTT.

This clone was seen only a few times. The V and J genes are TRBV6-6 and TRBJ2-7; 11 bases line up with TRBD2. CDR3 length: 17 amino acids. Unmatched junction bases numbered 8, after V lost 1 base and J lost 3 bases. In germline, CDR1 is MNHNY, CDR2 SVGAGI (reference sequence). The CDR3 loop is CASSYLGSLAGGYEQYF. The CDR3 DNA sequence: TGTGCCAGCAGTTACTTGGGGAGCCTAGCGGGAGGCTACGAGCAGTACTTC.

Many counts were recorded for this clone. The same CDR3 can be traced to other DNA sequences in this sample. The chain joins TRBV10-3 to TRBJ1-1; D is perhaps TRBD1 (6 bases). The V gene's germline CDR1 is ENHRY and CDR2 SYGVKD. The CDR3 runs 12 residues. V was trimmed by 10 bases and J by 4 bases, leaving 13 bases between them. CDR3 DNA sequence: TGTGCCAGCGGAGGGGGAAGCACTGAAGCTTTCTTT. Protein: CASGGGSTEAFF.

This clone has ten or more counts. This chain uses TRBV4-1 with TRBJ1-2, with D possibly TRBD1 on 5 matching bases. Trimming left V 1 base short and J 8 bases short, with 14 bases between. Germline V gives CDR1 MGHRA, CDR2 YSYEKL. CDR3 length equals 14 residues. CDR3 in amino acids: CASSQAGPKGGYTF. The CDR3 bases are TGCGCCAGCAGCCAAGCGGGGCCCAAAGGGGGCTACACCTTC.

This clone was seen ten or more times. The chain carries TRBV5-1 and TRBJ1-1; D gene unclear. Per germline, CDR1 SGHRS and CDR2 YFSETQ. The CDR3 loop spans 15 amino acids. With 3 bases removed from V and 1 base from J, the gap between germline ends came to 13 bases. Here the CDR3 reads CASSWIDGRNTEAFF. CDR3 nucleotide sequence: TGCGCCAGCAGCTGGATCGACGGGAGGAACACTGAAGCTTTCTTT.